A selection of T cell receptor beta chains follows, all from one sample in a study of cytomegalovirus exposure and HLA in healthy donors. Only in-frame clones appear in the TCRdb table, and some are missing; sequencing was by immunoSEQ multiplex PCR. The repertoire has roughly 130,000 clones, less than 85% of them found once; the top ten carry 1%. Source material: PBMCs. The receptors were sampled from a man aged 35-49 years in good health and CMV-seronegative. Both conserved end residues are part of each CDR3. The order of the fields is CDR3 protein, J gene, V gene.

CDR3aa: CASTPGGGQSQPQHF; j_gene: TRBJ1-5; v_gene: TRBV28
CDR3aa: CASSTHRGIAYEQYF; j_gene: TRBJ2-7; v_gene: TRBV28
CDR3aa: CASSDDGGEYNEQFF; j_gene: TRBJ2-1; v_gene: TRBV6-4
CDR3aa: CASSQDSGLVGEQYF; j_gene: TRBJ2-7; v_gene: TRBV4-1
CDR3aa: CASRSRTGRVSGANVLTF; j_gene: TRBJ2-6; v_gene: TRBV28
CDR3aa: CSVSAQLWETQYF; j_gene: TRBJ2-5; v_gene: TRBV29-1
CDR3aa: CASSYLAGYTF; j_gene: TRBJ1-2; v_gene: TRBV7-9
CDR3aa: CASSYFAGVGTEAFF; j_gene: TRBJ1-1; v_gene: TRBV6-5
CDR3aa: CAIAPSPGGYGYTF; j_gene: TRBJ1-2; v_gene: TRBV28
CDR3aa: CASSQEGRGNTGELFF; j_gene: TRBJ2-2; v_gene: TRBV4-1
CDR3aa: CAWDRVAVETQYF; j_gene: TRBJ2-5; v_gene: TRBV30
CDR3aa: CASSVRAGVTDTQYF; j_gene: TRBJ2-3; v_gene: TRBV9
CDR3aa: CASSPRDRDNSPLHF; j_gene: TRBJ1-6; v_gene: TRBV19
CDR3aa: CASSTPGNSYNEQFF; j_gene: TRBJ2-1; v_gene: TRBV7-9
CDR3aa: CAWSGSLGDTQYF; j_gene: TRBJ2-3; v_gene: TRBV30
CDR3aa: CASSYSGQDNYGYTF; j_gene: TRBJ1-2; v_gene: TRBV6-5
CDR3aa: CASSARGLAGGVRAYEQYF; j_gene: TRBJ2-7; v_gene: TRBV6-1
CDR3aa: CAISEDSFGNQPQHF; j_gene: TRBJ1-5; v_gene: TRBV10-3
CDR3aa: CASSWTGGNEQYF; j_gene: TRBJ2-7; v_gene: TRBV10-2
CDR3aa: CASSPSGQLREKLFF; j_gene: TRBJ1-4; v_gene: TRBV5-8
CDR3aa: CASSIRGRKPGNQPQHF; j_gene: TRBJ1-5; v_gene: TRBV19
CDR3aa: CASSVSGESYNEQFF; j_gene: TRBJ2-1; v_gene: TRBV5-1
CDR3aa: CASSESLSGSGYTQYF; j_gene: TRBJ2-3; v_gene: TRBV10-1
CDR3aa: CASSPALASGQETQYF; j_gene: TRBJ2-5; v_gene: TRBV28
CDR3aa: CASSLAGQGRDEQFF; j_gene: TRBJ2-1; v_gene: TRBV7-2
CDR3aa: CASSVRDRLYEQYF; j_gene: TRBJ2-7; v_gene: TRBV18
CDR3aa: CAWSVAGVGEKLFF; j_gene: TRBJ1-4; v_gene: TRBV30
CDR3aa: CASSDLAGLNTGELFF; j_gene: TRBJ2-2; v_gene: TRBV11-3
CDR3aa: CASSLSAGVNTGELFF; j_gene: TRBJ2-2; v_gene: TRBV5-1
CDR3aa: CASSLIQGGLYEQYF; j_gene: TRBJ2-7; v_gene: TRBV28
CDR3aa: CASSQGQGPTGELFF; j_gene: TRBJ2-2; v_gene: TRBV4-1
CDR3aa: CAWSKDSGTRGEQFF; j_gene: TRBJ2-1; v_gene: TRBV30
CDR3aa: CASSAEGVLAKNIQYF; j_gene: TRBJ2-4; v_gene: TRBV5-4
CDR3aa: CASSPQRRDTDTQYF; j_gene: TRBJ2-3; v_gene: TRBV19
CDR3aa: CASSALGRGQGQPQHF; j_gene: TRBJ1-5; v_gene: TRBV7-6
CDR3aa: CASSAAEGPVRGNEQFF; j_gene: TRBJ2-1; v_gene: TRBV6-1
CDR3aa: CSVEAGMATDTQYF; j_gene: TRBJ2-3; v_gene: TRBV29-1
CDR3aa: CASSSGLGTDTQYF; j_gene: TRBJ2-3; v_gene: TRBV25-1
CDR3aa: CASSFGGQPQHF; j_gene: TRBJ1-5; v_gene: TRBV27
CDR3aa: CASSPLAGVSNIQYF; j_gene: TRBJ2-4; v_gene: TRBV10-1
CDR3aa: CASSWGGTAQDYGYTF; j_gene: TRBJ1-2; v_gene: TRBV10-1
CDR3aa: CASSSGGGGTGNQPQHF; j_gene: TRBJ1-5; v_gene: TRBV28
CDR3aa: CASSLGAGDNTGELFF; j_gene: TRBJ2-2; v_gene: TRBV5-4
CDR3aa: CASSPGVTNEKLFF; j_gene: TRBJ1-4; v_gene: TRBV6-5
CDR3aa: CASSLEDGRQFF; j_gene: TRBJ2-1; v_gene: TRBV11-2
CDR3aa: CASRVRGRDTEAFF; j_gene: TRBJ1-1; v_gene: TRBV2
CDR3aa: CASSPGQTPTYEQYF; j_gene: TRBJ2-7; v_gene: TRBV27
CDR3aa: CASSLTRGGSGRPQLTDTQYF; j_gene: TRBJ2-3; v_gene: TRBV7-3
CDR3aa: CASSLRGPGYTF; j_gene: TRBJ1-2; v_gene: TRBV28
CDR3aa: CASSQLRNSPLHF; j_gene: TRBJ1-6; v_gene: TRBV7-2
CDR3aa: CASSAGQPGELFF; j_gene: TRBJ2-2; v_gene: TRBV6-1